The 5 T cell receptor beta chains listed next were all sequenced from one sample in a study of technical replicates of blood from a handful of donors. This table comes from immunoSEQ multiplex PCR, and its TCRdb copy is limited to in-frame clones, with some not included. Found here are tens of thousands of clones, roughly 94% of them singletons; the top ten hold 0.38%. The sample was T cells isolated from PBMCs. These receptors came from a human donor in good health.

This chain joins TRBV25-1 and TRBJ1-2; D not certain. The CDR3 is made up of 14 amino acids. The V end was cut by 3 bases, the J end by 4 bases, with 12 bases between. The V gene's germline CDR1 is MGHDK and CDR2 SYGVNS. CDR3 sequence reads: CASSERSAPYGYTF. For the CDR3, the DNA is TGTGCCAGCAGTGAGCGGAGTGCCCCCTATGGCTACACCTTC.

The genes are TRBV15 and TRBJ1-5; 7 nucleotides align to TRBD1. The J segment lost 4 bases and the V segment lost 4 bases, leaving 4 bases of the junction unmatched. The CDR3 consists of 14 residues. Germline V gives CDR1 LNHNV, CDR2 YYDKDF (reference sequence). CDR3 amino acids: CATSTTGLNQPQHF. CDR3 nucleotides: TGTGCCACCAGCACGACAGGGCTGAATCAGCCCCAGCATTTT.

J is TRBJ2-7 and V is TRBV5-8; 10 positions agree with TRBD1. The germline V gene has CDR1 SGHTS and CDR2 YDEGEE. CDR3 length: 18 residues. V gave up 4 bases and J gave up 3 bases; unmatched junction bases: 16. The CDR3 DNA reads TGTGCCAGCAGCCTGGGGAGGGTGTGGGACAGGGGACTCTACGAGCAGTACTTC. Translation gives CASSLGRVWDRGLYEQYF.

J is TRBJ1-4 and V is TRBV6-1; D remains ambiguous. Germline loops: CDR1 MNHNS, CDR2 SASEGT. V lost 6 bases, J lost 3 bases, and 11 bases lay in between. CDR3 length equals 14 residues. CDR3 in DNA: TGTGCCAGCAGACCACGCGCCGCTAATGAAAAACTGTTTTTT. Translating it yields CASRPRAANEKLFF.

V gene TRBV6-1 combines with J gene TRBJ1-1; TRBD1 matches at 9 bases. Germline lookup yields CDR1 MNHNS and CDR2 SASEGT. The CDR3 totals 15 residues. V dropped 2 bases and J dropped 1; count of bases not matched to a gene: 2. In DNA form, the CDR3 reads TGTGCCAGCAGTGAACCGGGACAGGGGAACACTGAAGCTTTCTTT. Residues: CASSEPGQGNTEAFF.